This T cell receptor beta chain originates from a study of CD8 T cells in ankylosing spondylitis (dated by TCRdb to the late 2010s). Concerning the study at large: The study set out to find disease-linked TCR variants by profiling T cell receptor beta repertoires in ankylosing spondylitis patients and healthy donors. The full study cohort comprised about 24 ankylosing spondylitis patients and roughly 110 healthy donors. Peripheral blood was sampled, and synovial fluid was additionally collected from ankylosing spondylitis patients. General findings and caveats noted by the study authors: Some motif variants were previously reported in synovial fluid and blood of reactive arthritis patients, suggesting common disease-initiation mechanisms. The disease-linked clones had a CD8+ phenotype and were found at relatively low frequencies in peripheral blood. Significant enrichment of the disease-linked clones was reported in matched synovial fluid samples from ankylosing spondylitis patients. Blood from ankylosing spondylitis patients appeared to be characterized by a TCR beta motif made up of several highly homologous amino acid variants.

In this sample, this clonotype turned up a few times. Its binding antigen is unknown. Per-base qualities were not stored, and no clone one base away is much larger. From its cysteine to its phenylalanine, the CDR3 spans 16 amino acids. Just the 48-base CDR3 DNA is kept, in frame starting at base 1. Clipping removes 0 bases from V and 4 bases from J, with 8 as the unmatched junction base count. The germline V gene gives CDR1 as SGHRS and CDR2 as YFSETQ. The instrument was an Illumina HiSeq 2500. Quantitative 5'-RACE with molecular barcodes was used to prepare TCR beta libraries. The study's own analysis went as follows. A new computational method, built on a probabilistic model of VDJ rearrangement, was used to identify disease-linked TCR variants. In TCRdb, the public reads were trimmed at Q25 with fastp and aligned with MiXCR, with productive beta chains retained. Records with the same CDR3 protein are collapsed into one entry carrying the most frequent genes and DNA. These V and J calls originate from TCRdb's pipeline instead of the authors' own analysis. The table for this sample lists 220,000 or so distinct CDR3 sequences; about 18% of them were counted only once. The biggest ten clones account for roughly 43% of the sample.

This receptor was taken from a male donor with ankylosing spondylitis. What was sequenced was blood, either unsorted or a sorted T cell fraction (not recorded which). This sequence uses TRBV5-1 and TRBJ2-3, with TRBD1 matching 7 junction bases. CDR3 region: CASSLVYRQGSDTQYF. The nucleotide sequence is given as TGCGCCAGCAGCTTGGTGTACCGACAGGGTTCAGATACGCAGTATTTT.